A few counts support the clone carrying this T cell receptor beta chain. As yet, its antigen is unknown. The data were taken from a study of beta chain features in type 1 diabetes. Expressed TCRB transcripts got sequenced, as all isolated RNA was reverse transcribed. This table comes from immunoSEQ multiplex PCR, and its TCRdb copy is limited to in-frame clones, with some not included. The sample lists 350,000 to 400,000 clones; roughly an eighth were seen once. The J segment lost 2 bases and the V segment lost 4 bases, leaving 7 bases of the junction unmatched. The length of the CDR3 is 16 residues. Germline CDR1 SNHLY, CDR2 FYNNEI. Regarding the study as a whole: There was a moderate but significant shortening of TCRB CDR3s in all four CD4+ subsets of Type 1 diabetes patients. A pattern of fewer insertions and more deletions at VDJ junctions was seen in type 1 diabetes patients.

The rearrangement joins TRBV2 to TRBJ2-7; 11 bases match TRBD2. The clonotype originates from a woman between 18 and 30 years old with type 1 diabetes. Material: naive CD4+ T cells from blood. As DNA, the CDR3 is TGTGCCAGCAGTGTATTGGCTAGCGGGGGGCCCTACGAGCAGTACTTC. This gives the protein CASSVLASGGPYEQYF.